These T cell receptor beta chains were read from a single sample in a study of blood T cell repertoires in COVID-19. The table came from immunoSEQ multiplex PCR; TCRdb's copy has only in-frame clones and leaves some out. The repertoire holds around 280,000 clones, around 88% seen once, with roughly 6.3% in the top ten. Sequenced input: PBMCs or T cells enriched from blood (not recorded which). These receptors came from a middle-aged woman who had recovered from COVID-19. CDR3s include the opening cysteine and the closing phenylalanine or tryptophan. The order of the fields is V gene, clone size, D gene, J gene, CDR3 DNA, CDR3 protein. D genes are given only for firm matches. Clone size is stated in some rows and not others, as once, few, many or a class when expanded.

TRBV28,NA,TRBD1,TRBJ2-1,TGTGCCAGCAACTACAGGGGGCGCATCTACAATGAGCAGTTCTTC,CASNYRGRIYNEQFF
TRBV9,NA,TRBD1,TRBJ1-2,TGTGCCAGCAGAAGGGGGCTTGGCTATGGCTACACCTTC,CASRRGLGYGYTF
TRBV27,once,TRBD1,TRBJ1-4,TGTGCCAGCAGACCTGACAGGGGCGGTGAAAAACTGTTTTTT,CASRPDRGGEKLFF
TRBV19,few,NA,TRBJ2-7,TGTGCCAGTAGTAGGGATGGGGGCGGAACTTACGAGCAGTACTTC,CASSRDGGGTYEQYF
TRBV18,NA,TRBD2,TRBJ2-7,TGTGCCAGCTCCCCGGTGCGGACTAGCGGGAGACAACTAGGAGCCTACGAGCAGTACTTC,CASSPVRTSGRQLGAYEQYF
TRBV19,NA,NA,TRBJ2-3,TGTGCCAGTAGTGGGAGTCCTTATACGCAGTATTTT,CASSGSPYTQYF
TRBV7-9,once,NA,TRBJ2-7,TGTGCCAGCAGCTTAGGGGCGGGCGGCCACGAGCAGTACTTC,CASSLGAGGHEQYF
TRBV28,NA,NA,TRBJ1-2,TGTGCCGCCGGCGGGACCTTTCGTGCTGGCTACACCTTC,CAAGGTFRAGYTF
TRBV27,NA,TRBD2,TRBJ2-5,TGTGCCAGCAGGGCGACTAGCGGGATAGGAGAGACCCAGTACTTC,CASRATSGIGETQYF
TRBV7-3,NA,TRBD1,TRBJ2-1,TGTGCCAGCAGCGTGACAGGGGGACCCTACAATGAGCAGTTCTTC,CASSVTGGPYNEQFF
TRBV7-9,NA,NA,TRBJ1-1,TGTGCCAGCAGCTTAAGCCTCGGGACTGAAGCTTTCTTT,CASSLSLGTEAFF
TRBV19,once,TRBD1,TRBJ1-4,TGTGCCAGTACCCCGACAGGGCCTAATGAAAAACTGTTTTTT,CASTPTGPNEKLFF
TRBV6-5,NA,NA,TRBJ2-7,TGTGCCAGCACCCTGGCAGGACTAACCTACGAGCAGTACTTC,CASTLAGLTYEQYF
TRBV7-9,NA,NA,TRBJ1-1,TGTGCCAGCCACGACTTCTCCCGGGGACACTACCTCACTGAAGCTTTCTTT,CASHDFSRGHYLTEAFF
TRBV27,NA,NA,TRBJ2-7,TGTGCCAGCAGTGCAGGACTGAACTCCTACGAGCAGTACTTC,CASSAGLNSYEQYF
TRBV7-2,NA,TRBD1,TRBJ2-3,TGTGCCAGCAGACGCAACAGGGGGTCTGAAGATACGCAGTATTTT,CASRRNRGSEDTQYF
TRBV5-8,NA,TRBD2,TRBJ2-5,TGTGCCAGCACCCTTACTCGGACTAGCGGGAGGGAAGAGACCCAGTACTTC,CASTLTRTSGREETQYF
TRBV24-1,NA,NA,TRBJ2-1,TGTGCCACTTTCAGGCTCTCCTACAATGAGCAGTTCTTC,CATFRLSYNEQFF
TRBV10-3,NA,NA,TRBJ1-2,TGTGCCATCAGTGAGGGGGCTCCAGGCTATGGCTACACCTTC,CAISEGAPGYGYTF
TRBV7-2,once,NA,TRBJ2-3,TGTGCCAGCAGCCTACAGCCCCCTCGTAGCACAGATACGCAGTATTTT,CASSLQPPRSTDTQYF
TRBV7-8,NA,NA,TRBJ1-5,TGTGCCAGCAGCCCCTCCGGGAGGGGGATCGGTCAGCCCCAGCATTTT,CASSPSGRGIGQPQHF
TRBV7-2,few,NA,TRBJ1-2,TGTGCCAGCAGCCCCTGGGAGTCTACAGGACAGCATGGCTACACCTTC,CASSPWESTGQHGYTF
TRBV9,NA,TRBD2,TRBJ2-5,TGTGCCAGCAGCGTTGGGCTAGCGGGAACGGAGACCCAGTACTTC,CASSVGLAGTETQYF
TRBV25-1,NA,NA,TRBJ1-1,TGTGCCAGCAGGGTAGGGGTTATGAACACTGAAGCTTTCTTT,CASRVGVMNTEAFF
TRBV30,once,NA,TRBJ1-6,TGTGCCTGGAGTCCTAATTTTCAGGGGACACCCCTCCACTTT,CAWSPNFQGTPLHF
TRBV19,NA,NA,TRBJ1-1,TGTGCCAGTAGTAGAACAGGCGGCAACACTGAAGCTTTCTTT,CASSRTGGNTEAFF
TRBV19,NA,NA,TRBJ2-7,TGTGCCAGTAGTAATCCCCCTATCGTACGAATGGAGATCTCCTACGAGCAGTACTTC,CASSNPPIVRMEISYEQYF
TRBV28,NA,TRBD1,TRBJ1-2,TGTGCCAGCAGGAGGTCAGGGGGAAACTATGGCTACACCTTC,CASRRSGGNYGYTF
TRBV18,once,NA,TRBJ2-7,TGTGCCAGCTCACCTTCCTCGGGACTTACTATCGGCGAGCAGTACTTC,CASSPSSGLTIGEQYF
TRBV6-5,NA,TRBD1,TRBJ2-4,TGTGCCAGCAGTAGGACAGGGGGTGGAAACATTCAGTACTTC,CASSRTGGGNIQYF
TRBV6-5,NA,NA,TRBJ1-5,TGTGCCAGCAGTTACTCGAGGCTTGGCAATCAGCCCCAGCATTTT,CASSYSRLGNQPQHF